This TCR beta chain was documented in a study of T cells after yellow fever vaccination. This clonotype occurred many times. TCRdb processed the 5' RACE reads anew with MiXCR; each CDR3 protein has one entry. Here the sample spans 25,000 to 35,000 distinct CDR3 sequences, about 6% being singletons. The V segment lost 3 bases and the J segment 2 bases; nucleotides outside the gene matches: 5. This CDR3 contains 16 residues. Notes on the study in general: Abundant contaminating clonotypes from the bulk population could appear in FACS-sorted repertoires.

The J gene is TRBJ2-2, the V gene TRBV12-3 or TRBV12-4; TRBD2 matches at 8 bases. Specimen: PBMCs, either bulk or a sorted T-cell subset (CD4+, CD8+, memory, or dextramer-sorted; not recorded which), collected on the day of the yellow fever booster vaccination. The clonotype comes from a man younger than 45 who received the YFV17D yellow fever vaccine. This CDR3 reads CASSFFGGGNTGELFF. The CDR3, as DNA: TGTGCCAGCAGTTTTTTCGGGGGGGGTAACACCGGGGAGCTGTTTTTT.